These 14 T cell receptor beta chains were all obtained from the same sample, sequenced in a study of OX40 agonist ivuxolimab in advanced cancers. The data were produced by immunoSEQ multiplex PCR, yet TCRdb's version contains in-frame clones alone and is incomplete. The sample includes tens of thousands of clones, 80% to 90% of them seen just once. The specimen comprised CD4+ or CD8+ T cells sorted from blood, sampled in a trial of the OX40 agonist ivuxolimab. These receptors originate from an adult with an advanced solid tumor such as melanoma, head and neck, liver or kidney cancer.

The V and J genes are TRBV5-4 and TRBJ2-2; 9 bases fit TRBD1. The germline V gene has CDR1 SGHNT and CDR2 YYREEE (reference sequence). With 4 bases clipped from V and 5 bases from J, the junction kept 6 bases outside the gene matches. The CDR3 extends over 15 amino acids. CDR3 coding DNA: TGTGCCAGCAGCGGCGGGACAGGGCTTACCGGGGAGCTGTTTTTT. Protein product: CASSGGTGLTGELFF.

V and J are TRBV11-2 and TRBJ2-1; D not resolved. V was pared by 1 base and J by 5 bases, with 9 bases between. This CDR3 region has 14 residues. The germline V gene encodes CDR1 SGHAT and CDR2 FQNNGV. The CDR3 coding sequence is TGTGCCAGCAGCTTAGCACTAAAGGACAATGAGCAGTTCTTC. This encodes CASSLALKDNEQFF.

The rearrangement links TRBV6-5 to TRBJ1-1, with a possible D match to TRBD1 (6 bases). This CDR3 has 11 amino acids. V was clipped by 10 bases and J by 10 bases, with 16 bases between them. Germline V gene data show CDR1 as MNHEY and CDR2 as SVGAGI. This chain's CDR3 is CATGPGQRAFF. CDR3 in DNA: TGTGCCACAGGTCCGGGACAAAGAGCTTTCTTT.

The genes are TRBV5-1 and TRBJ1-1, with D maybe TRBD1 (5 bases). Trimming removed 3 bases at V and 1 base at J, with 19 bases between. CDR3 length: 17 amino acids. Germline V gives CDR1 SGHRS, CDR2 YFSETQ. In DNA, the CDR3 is TGCGCCAGCAGCTCAAGGTGGGTGGCGGGGCAGAACACTGAAGCTTTCTTT. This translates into CASSSRWVAGQNTEAFF.

The CDR3 sequence: CATSRTSGRTSSYEQYF. The CDR3 nucleotides are TGTGCCACCAGCAGGACTAGCGGGAGGACGAGCTCCTACGAGCAGTACTTC. The rearrangement links TRBV15 to TRBJ2-7; 13 nucleotides match TRBD2. V shed 3 bases and J 0 bases; nucleotides not matched to a gene: 5. This CDR3 contains 17 residues. Germline V gene sequence: CDR1 LNHNV, CDR2 YYDKDF (reference sequence).

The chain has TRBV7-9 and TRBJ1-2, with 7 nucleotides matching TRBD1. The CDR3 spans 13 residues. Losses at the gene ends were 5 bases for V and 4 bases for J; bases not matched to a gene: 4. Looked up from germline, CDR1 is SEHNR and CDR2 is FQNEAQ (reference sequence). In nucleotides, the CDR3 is TGTGCCAGCAGCGGGACAGCTGTCTATGGCTACACCTTC. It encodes CASSGTAVYGYTF.

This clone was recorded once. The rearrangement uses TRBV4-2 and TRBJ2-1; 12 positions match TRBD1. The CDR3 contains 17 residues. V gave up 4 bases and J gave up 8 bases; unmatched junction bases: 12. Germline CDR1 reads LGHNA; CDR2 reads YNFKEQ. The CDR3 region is CASSRTATGQGAYEQFF. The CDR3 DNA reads TGTGCCAGCAGCCGAACGGCTACGGGACAGGGGGCTTATGAGCAGTTCTTC.

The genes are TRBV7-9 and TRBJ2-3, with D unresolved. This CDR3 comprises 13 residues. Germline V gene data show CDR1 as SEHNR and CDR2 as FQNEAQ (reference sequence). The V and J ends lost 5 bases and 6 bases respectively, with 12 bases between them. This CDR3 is CASSPIFADTQYF. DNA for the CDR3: TGTGCCAGCAGCCCCATCTTTGCGGATACGCAGTATTTT.

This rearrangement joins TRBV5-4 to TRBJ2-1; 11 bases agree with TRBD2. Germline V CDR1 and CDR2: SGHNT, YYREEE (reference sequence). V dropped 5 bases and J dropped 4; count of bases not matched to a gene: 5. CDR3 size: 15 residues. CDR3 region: CASSRTSGSYNEQFF. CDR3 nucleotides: TGTGCCAGCAGTCGGACTAGCGGGTCTTACAATGAGCAGTTCTTC.

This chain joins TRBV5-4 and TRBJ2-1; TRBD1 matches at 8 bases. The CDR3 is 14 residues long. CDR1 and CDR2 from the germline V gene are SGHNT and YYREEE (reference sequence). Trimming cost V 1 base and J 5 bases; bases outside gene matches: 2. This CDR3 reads CASSLPGQDNEQFF. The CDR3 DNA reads TGTGCCAGCAGCTTGCCGGGACAGGACAATGAGCAGTTCTTC.

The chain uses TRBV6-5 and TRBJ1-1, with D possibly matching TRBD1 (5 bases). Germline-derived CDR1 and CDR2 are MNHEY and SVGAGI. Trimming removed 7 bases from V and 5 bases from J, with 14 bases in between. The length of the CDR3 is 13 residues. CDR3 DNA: TGTGCCAGCACCTACACCCGGGGGACTGAAGCTTTCTTT. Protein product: CASTYTRGTEAFF.

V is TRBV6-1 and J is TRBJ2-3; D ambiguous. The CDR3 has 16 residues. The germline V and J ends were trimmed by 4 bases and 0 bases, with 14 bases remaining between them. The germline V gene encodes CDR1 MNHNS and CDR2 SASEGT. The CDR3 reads CASSVVGDPSTDTQYF. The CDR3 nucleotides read TGTGCCAGCAGTGTTGTTGGAGACCCTAGCACAGATACGCAGTATTTT.

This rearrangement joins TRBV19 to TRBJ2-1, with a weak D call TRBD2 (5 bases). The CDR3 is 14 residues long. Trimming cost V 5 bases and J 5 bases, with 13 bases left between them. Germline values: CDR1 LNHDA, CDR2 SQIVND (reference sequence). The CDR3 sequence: CASSFRETHNEQFF. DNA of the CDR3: TGTGCCAGTAGTTTTCGGGAAACCCACAATGAGCAGTTCTTC.

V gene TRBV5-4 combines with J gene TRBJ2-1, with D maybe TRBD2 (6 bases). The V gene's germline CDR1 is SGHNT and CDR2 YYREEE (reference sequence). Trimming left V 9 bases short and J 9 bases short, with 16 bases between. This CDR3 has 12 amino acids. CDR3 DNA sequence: TGTGCCACTCTCGGGGGAGGAAGTGAGCAGTTCTTC. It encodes CATLGGGSEQFF.